The entry below gives a single T cell receptor beta chain sequence along with its context. These data belong to a study of blood T cell repertoires in COVID-19. Background on the study: Sample material is recorded as cDNA or gDNA derived from T cells, B-cell-depleted T cells, or PBMCs.

Only in-frame clones appear in the TCRdb table, and some are missing; sequencing was by immunoSEQ multiplex PCR. The sample gives approximately 270,000 clones, approximately 86% of which show up once; over 1.1% is in the top ten. The CDR3 is made up of 16 amino acids. Germline V gene sequence: CDR1 SGHRS, CDR2 YFSETQ. Trimming removed 0 bases at V and 9 bases at J, with 16 bases between. The gene calls are TRBV5-1 and TRBJ1-6, with D possibly TRBD1 on 6 matching bases. Sequenced: peripheral blood. The sequence was collected from an elderly man with acute or convalescent COVID-19. DNA for the CDR3: TGCGCCAGCAGCTTGGAAACAGGGATCGGAGGTTCACCCCTCCACTTT. It is translated as CASSLETGIGGSPLHF.